The present T cell receptor beta chain was sequenced within a study of blood T cell repertoires in COVID-19. Assay used: immunoSEQ multiplex PCR; TCRdb lists only in-frame clones, some missing. Of 150,000 to 200,000 clones in the sample, around four fifths are singletons; the top ten hold approximately 2%. Sequenced material: peripheral blood. This receptor was obtained from a woman aged 80 or older with acute or convalescent COVID-19.

The CDR3 loop reads CASSPPGRAYEQYF. DNA for the CDR3: TGTGCCAGCAGTCCCCCTGGGCGGGCCTACGAGCAGTACTTC. The V and J genes are TRBV28 and TRBJ2-7, with TRBD2 as a possible D gene (5 bases). CDR3 size: 14 residues. Germline values: CDR1 MDHEN, CDR2 SYDVKM. V dropped 5 bases and J dropped 2 bases, with 13 bases sitting between them.